A selection of T cell receptor beta chains follows, all from one sample in a study of cytomegalovirus exposure and HLA in healthy donors. Sequencing was performed with immunoSEQ multiplex PCR; in TCRdb, only in-frame clones are kept and a portion is missing. Of about 120,000 clones in the sample, about 9.4% were seen once. Specimen: PBMCs. The receptors come from a woman aged 40 to 50 in good health and CMV-seropositive. CDR3s include the opening cysteine and the closing phenylalanine or tryptophan. The order of the fields is D gene, J gene, V gene, clone size, CDR3 length, CDR3 protein. The D gene is left open where the match is weak. A clone size is listed for some rows: how often the clone was seen (once, few, many), or a class if it is expanded.

D gene: -; J gene: TRBJ1-2; V gene: TRBV7-9; clone size: few; CDR3 length: 16; CDR3 protein: CASSLRAGSSGGGYTF
D gene: TRBD1; J gene: TRBJ2-1; V gene: TRBV6-6; clone size: -; CDR3 length: 15; CDR3 protein: CASTYEGQGEAEQFF
D gene: -; J gene: TRBJ1-1; V gene: TRBV5-4; clone size: few; CDR3 length: 15; CDR3 protein: CASSQLVGGGTEAFF
D gene: -; J gene: TRBJ1-1; V gene: TRBV10-2; clone size: few; CDR3 length: 13; CDR3 protein: CASTDGVNTEAFF
D gene: -; J gene: TRBJ1-4; V gene: TRBV11-2; clone size: few; CDR3 length: 16; CDR3 protein: CASSLLGLAANEKLFF
D gene: TRBD2; J gene: TRBJ2-1; V gene: TRBV5-1; clone size: -; CDR3 length: 18; CDR3 protein: CASSLFPLAGGQGDEQFF
D gene: TRBD1; J gene: TRBJ2-7; V gene: TRBV5-1; clone size: few; CDR3 length: 13; CDR3 protein: CASSLGTGDEQYF
D gene: -; J gene: TRBJ2-1; V gene: TRBV7-6; clone size: -; CDR3 length: 15; CDR3 protein: CASSPAGGGHNEQFF
D gene: TRBD2; J gene: TRBJ2-5; V gene: TRBV13; clone size: few; CDR3 length: 15; CDR3 protein: CASSGSGGPWKTQYF
D gene: TRBD1; J gene: TRBJ1-4; V gene: TRBV6-6; clone size: -; CDR3 length: 14; CDR3 protein: CATVDRVDNEKLFF
D gene: -; J gene: TRBJ1-4; V gene: TRBV5-1; clone size: few; CDR3 length: 15; CDR3 protein: CASSLVMDRSEKLFF
D gene: TRBD1; J gene: TRBJ2-7; V gene: TRBV18; clone size: few; CDR3 length: 14; CDR3 protein: CASTTTQGRYEQYF
D gene: -; J gene: TRBJ1-3; V gene: TRBV18; clone size: few; CDR3 length: 15; CDR3 protein: CASSLSMPSGNTIYF
D gene: -; J gene: TRBJ1-1; V gene: TRBV6-1; clone size: few; CDR3 length: 12; CDR3 protein: CASSFGAPEAFF
D gene: TRBD1; J gene: TRBJ2-7; V gene: TRBV5-1; clone size: few; CDR3 length: 15; CDR3 protein: CASSLNLGQGNEQYF
D gene: TRBD1; J gene: TRBJ2-5; V gene: TRBV16; clone size: -; CDR3 length: 14; CDR3 protein: CASSYRGDGETQYF
D gene: TRBD1; J gene: TRBJ2-1; V gene: TRBV20-1; clone size: few; CDR3 length: 11; CDR3 protein: CSGQGPREQFF
D gene: TRBD2; J gene: TRBJ2-1; V gene: TRBV5-6; clone size: -; CDR3 length: 16; CDR3 protein: CASSRGLAGPYNEQFF
D gene: TRBD2; J gene: TRBJ2-1; V gene: TRBV7-2; clone size: once; CDR3 length: 14; CDR3 protein: CASSLAGGRGVQFF
D gene: TRBD2; J gene: TRBJ2-1; V gene: TRBV7-6; clone size: few; CDR3 length: 18; CDR3 protein: CASSTGEGAGGRYNEQFF
D gene: TRBD1; J gene: TRBJ1-2; V gene: TRBV18; clone size: few; CDR3 length: 16; CDR3 protein: CASSLGQGRINYGYTF
D gene: -; J gene: TRBJ1-2; V gene: TRBV10-3; clone size: few; CDR3 length: 15; CDR3 protein: CAIRKELAGTAGYTF
D gene: TRBD1; J gene: TRBJ1-2; V gene: TRBV5-8; clone size: -; CDR3 length: 15; CDR3 protein: CASSSGTGDQAGYTF
D gene: -; J gene: TRBJ2-7; V gene: TRBV28; clone size: -; CDR3 length: 17; CDR3 protein: CASSFSGVPTFYYEQYF
D gene: TRBD2; J gene: TRBJ2-3; V gene: TRBV5-1; clone size: -; CDR3 length: 14; CDR3 protein: CASSWGLAGDTQYF
D gene: -; J gene: TRBJ1-2; V gene: TRBV19; clone size: few; CDR3 length: 13; CDR3 protein: CASSIGTGWGYTF
D gene: -; J gene: TRBJ2-2; V gene: TRBV28; clone size: -; CDR3 length: 13; CDR3 protein: CASRQGRTGELFF
D gene: TRBD1; J gene: TRBJ2-7; V gene: TRBV27; clone size: few; CDR3 length: 17; CDR3 protein: CASSSQIPTGFVYEQYF
D gene: TRBD1; J gene: TRBJ1-6; V gene: TRBV5-6; clone size: few; CDR3 length: 16; CDR3 protein: CASSSGTARYNSPLHF
D gene: TRBD1; J gene: TRBJ1-5; V gene: TRBV28; clone size: -; CDR3 length: 16; CDR3 protein: CASTPNRDRGNQPQHF
D gene: -; J gene: TRBJ1-1; V gene: TRBV29-1; clone size: few; CDR3 length: 12; CDR3 protein: CSVGRDNTEAFF
D gene: TRBD2; J gene: TRBJ2-3; V gene: TRBV5-6; clone size: few; CDR3 length: 19; CDR3 protein: CASSLKTSGGITSTDTQYF
D gene: -; J gene: TRBJ1-1; V gene: TRBV18; clone size: -; CDR3 length: 15; CDR3 protein: CASSPSGGEYTEAFF
D gene: -; J gene: TRBJ1-2; V gene: TRBV9; clone size: few; CDR3 length: 15; CDR3 protein: CASSVDPTASYGYTF